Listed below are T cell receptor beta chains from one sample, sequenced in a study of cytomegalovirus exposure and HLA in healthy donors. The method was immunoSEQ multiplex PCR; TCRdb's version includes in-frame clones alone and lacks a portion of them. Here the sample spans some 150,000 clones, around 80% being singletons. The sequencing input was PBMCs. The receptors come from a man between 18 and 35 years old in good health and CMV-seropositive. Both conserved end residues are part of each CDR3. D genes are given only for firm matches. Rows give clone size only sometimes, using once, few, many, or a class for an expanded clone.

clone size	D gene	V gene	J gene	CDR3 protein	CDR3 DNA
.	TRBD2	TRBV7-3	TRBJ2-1	CASSLSPSGGLNEQFF	TGTGCCAGCAGCTTATCTCCTAGCGGGGGACTAAATGAGCAGTTCTTC
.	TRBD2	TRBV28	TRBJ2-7	CASSLPGGPSYEQYF	TGTGCCAGCAGTTTACCGGGAGGGCCTTCCTACGAGCAGTACTTC
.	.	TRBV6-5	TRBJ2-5	CASSRVGQETQYF	TGTGCCAGCAGTCGCGTGGGCCAGGAGACCCAGTACTTC
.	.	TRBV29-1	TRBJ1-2	CSVEGKPIYGYTF	TGCAGCGTTGAGGGCAAACCAATCTATGGCTACACCTTC
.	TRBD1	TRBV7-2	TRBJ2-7	CASSLLGQAQYF	TGTGCCAGCAGCTTACTCGGACAGGCGCAGTACTTC
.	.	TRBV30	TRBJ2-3	CAWSGQSTDTQYF	TGTGCCTGGAGTGGACAGAGCACAGATACGCAGTATTTT
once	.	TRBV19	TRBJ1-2	CASIPGGIGGYTF	TGTGCCAGTATCCCGGGAGGGATCGGTGGCTACACCTTC
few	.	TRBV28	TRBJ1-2	CASSLISRDMGLYTF	TGTGCCAGCAGTTTAATATCCAGGGACATGGGGCTCTACACCTTC
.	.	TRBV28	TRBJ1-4	CASSGGNPEPEKLFF	TGTGCCAGCAGTGGGGGGAACCCCGAGCCCGAAAAACTGTTTTTT
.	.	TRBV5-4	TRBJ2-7	CASSLEGGAREQYF	TGTGCCAGCAGCTTGGAAGGGGGAGCACGGGAGCAGTACTTC
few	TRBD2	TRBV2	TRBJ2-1	CASSEGASGYNEQFF	TGTGCCAGCAGTGAAGGGGCTAGCGGGTACAATGAGCAGTTCTTC
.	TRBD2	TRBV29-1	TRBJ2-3	CSVGTRSWATGTQYF	TGCAGCGTTGGGACTAGGTCATGGGCAACAGGTACGCAGTATTTT
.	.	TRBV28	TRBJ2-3	CASSLRSTDTQYF	TGTGCCAGCAGTTTGCGGTCCACAGATACGCAGTATTTT
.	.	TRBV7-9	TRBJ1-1	CASSPRQPTEAFF	TGTGCCAGCAGCCCCCGACAACCTACTGAAGCTTTCTTT
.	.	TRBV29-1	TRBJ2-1	CSERGRTAYNEQFF	TGCAGTGAGAGGGGGAGAACCGCCTACAATGAGCAGTTCTTC
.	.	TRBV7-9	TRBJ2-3	CASSSSTDTQYF	TGTGCCAGCAGTTCTAGCACAGATACGCAGTATTTT
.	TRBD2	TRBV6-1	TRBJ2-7	CASSPGTSGSYEQYF	TGTGCCAGCAGTCCCGGGACTAGCGGATCCTACGAGCAGTACTTC
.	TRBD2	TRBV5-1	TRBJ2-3	CASSLRGSGRPPDTQYF	TGCGCCAGCAGCTTGAGGGGGAGCGGGAGGCCCCCAGATACGCAGTATTTT
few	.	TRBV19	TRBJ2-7	CASSTWPQVEQYF	TGTGCCAGTAGTACGTGGCCACAGGTCGAGCAGTACTTC
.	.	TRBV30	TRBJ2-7	CAWSGTDFSYEQYF	TGTGCCTGGAGTGGGACAGATTTCTCCTACGAGCAGTACTTC
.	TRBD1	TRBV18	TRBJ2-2	CASSPRTGNTGELFF	TGTGCCAGCTCACCGCGGACAGGGAACACCGGGGAGCTGTTTTTT
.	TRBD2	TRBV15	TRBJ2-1	CATRLAGGPYEQFF	TGTGCCACCCGCCTAGCGGGAGGGCCCTATGAGCAGTTCTTC
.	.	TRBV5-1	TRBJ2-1	CASSLQGRDSYNEQFF	TGCGCCAGCAGCCTGCAGGGTAGGGACTCCTACAATGAGCAGTTCTTC
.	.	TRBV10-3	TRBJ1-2	CAISESNGGNYGYTF	TGTGCCATCAGTGAGTCGAATGGCGGGAACTATGGCTACACCTTC
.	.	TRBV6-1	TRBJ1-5	CASSGNRDQPQHF	TGTGCCAGCAGTGGTAACAGGGACCAGCCCCAGCATTTT
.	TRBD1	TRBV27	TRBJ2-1	CASTSRDRAYNEQFF	TGTGCCAGTACCTCCCGGGACAGGGCCTACAATGAGCAGTTCTTC